The text below deals with one T cell receptor beta chain. Germline loops: CDR1 DFQATT, CDR2 SNEGSKA (reference sequence). This CDR3 is built from 14 residues. J lost 4 bases, V lost 1 base, and 3 bases had no gene match. This entry is derived from a study of blood T cells in healthy people across ages. A sample-barcoded 5' primer and a J-beta primer mix were used in a second PCR of roughly 7 to 11 cycles. Each CDR3 protein gets one entry after TCRdb re-called the 5' RACE reads with MiXCR. The sample has hundreds of thousands of distinct CDR3 sequences; less than 45% are singletons. This TCR derives from a man at least 80 years old in good health. The chain uses TRBV20-1 and TRBJ2-1; 8 bases are a match to TRBD2. Input material: blood. In nucleotides, the CDR3 is TGCAGTGCTAGAGTCCAGCGGGGGTACAATGAGCAGTTCTTC. This encodes CSARVQRGYNEQFF.